Listed below are T cell receptor beta chains from one sample, sequenced in a study of neurological immune-mediated disorders. TCRdb analysed the 5' RACE reads with MiXCR anew, one entry per CDR3 protein. The profile shows approximately 40,000 distinct CDR3 sequences, 3.5% to 4% of them singletons. The sequenced sample consisted of PBMCs. The receptors were sampled from a young man with multiple sclerosis. The CDR3 runs from the conserved cysteine through the conserved F or W. The order of the fields is clone size, D gene, V gene, J gene, CDR3 DNA, CDR3 protein. A D gene is named only where the DNA matches it firmly. The size field is filled for only some rows; it gives once, few, many or a size class.

clone size: many
D gene: NA
V gene: TRBV20-1
J gene: TRBJ1-4
CDR3 DNA: TGCAGTGCTGGGGTGGGGGGTGAAAAACTGTTTTTT
CDR3 protein: CSAGVGGEKLFF

clone size: NA
D gene: NA
V gene: TRBV4-3
J gene: TRBJ1-6
CDR3 DNA: TGCGCCAGCAGCCGGCAACGCGGGAGATCACCCCTCAACTTT
CDR3 protein: CASSRQRGRSPLNF

clone size: many
D gene: NA
V gene: TRBV7-2
J gene: TRBJ2-1
CDR3 DNA: TGTGCCAGCAGCCCGAGGACAGCTAACAATGAGCAGTTCTTC
CDR3 protein: CASSPRTANNEQFF

clone size: NA
D gene: NA
V gene: TRBV24-1
J gene: TRBJ1-2
CDR3 DNA: TGTGCCACCAGTGATTTGGACAAAAACTATGGCTACACCTTC
CDR3 protein: CATSDLDKNYGYTF

clone size: many
D gene: TRBD1
V gene: TRBV5-1
J gene: TRBJ2-3
CDR3 DNA: TGCGCCAGCAGCCTGGACAGGGGTCCAGATACGCAGTATTTT
CDR3 protein: CASSLDRGPDTQYF

clone size: many
D gene: TRBD2
V gene: TRBV6-5
J gene: TRBJ2-3
CDR3 DNA: TGTGCCAGCAGTTACTCGACTAGCGGCCTCACAGATACGCAGTATTTT
CDR3 protein: CASSYSTSGLTDTQYF

clone size: many
D gene: TRBD1
V gene: TRBV5-1
J gene: TRBJ1-1
CDR3 DNA: TGCGCCAGCAGCGCGGGACAGGGGGGAAATGAAGCTTTCTTT
CDR3 protein: CASSAGQGGNEAFF

clone size: few
D gene: TRBD1
V gene: TRBV12-3/TRBV12-4
J gene: TRBJ1-1
CDR3 DNA: TGTGCCAGCAGTTTAGCGAGGACAGGGGGCTTCACTGAAGCTTTCTTT
CDR3 protein: CASSLARTGGFTEAFF

clone size: many
D gene: NA
V gene: TRBV12-3/TRBV12-4
J gene: TRBJ1-5
CDR3 DNA: TGTGCCAGCAGTTTAGAAGGACAGCCCCAGCATTTT
CDR3 protein: CASSLEGQPQHF

clone size: NA
D gene: TRBD1
V gene: TRBV18
J gene: TRBJ1-5
CDR3 DNA: TGTGCCAGCTCACCCGATCAAGGGGGCGCCGTGAGCAATCAGCCCCAGCATTTT
CDR3 protein: CASSPDQGGAVSNQPQHF

clone size: many
D gene: NA
V gene: TRBV12-3/TRBV12-4
J gene: TRBJ2-7
CDR3 DNA: TGTGCCAGCAGTTTAACGGCAGGGGAGAGCGAGCAGTACTTC
CDR3 protein: CASSLTAGESEQYF

clone size: many
D gene: TRBD1
V gene: TRBV15
J gene: TRBJ2-2
CDR3 DNA: TGTGCCACCAGCTGGACAGGGAGGAACACCGGGGAGCTGTTTTTT
CDR3 protein: CATSWTGRNTGELFF

clone size: NA
D gene: TRBD1
V gene: TRBV10-3
J gene: TRBJ1-3
CDR3 DNA: TGTGCCATCAGTGAGACAGGGGAATTTACAAACACCATATATTTT
CDR3 protein: CAISETGEFTNTIYF

clone size: many
D gene: NA
V gene: TRBV20-1
J gene: TRBJ1-6
CDR3 DNA: TGCAGTGCTAGAGATGGGCACAGAATTCGGGAGGGTTCACCCCTCCACTTT
CDR3 protein: CSARDGHRIREGSPLHF

clone size: many
D gene: NA
V gene: TRBV3-1
J gene: TRBJ2-3
CDR3 DNA: TGTGCCAGCAGCCAAAACTCTCGAGCGGATACGCAGTATTTT
CDR3 protein: CASSQNSRADTQYF

clone size: many
D gene: NA
V gene: TRBV7-9
J gene: TRBJ1-1
CDR3 DNA: TGTGCCAGCAGCTTACCCCCCTCGATGACTGAAGCTTTCTTT
CDR3 protein: CASSLPPSMTEAFF

clone size: many
D gene: NA
V gene: TRBV24-1
J gene: TRBJ2-7
CDR3 DNA: TGTGCCACCAGTGAGGGAGGCTTACGCGAGCAGTACTTC
CDR3 protein: CATSEGGLREQYF

clone size: many
D gene: NA
V gene: TRBV7-2
J gene: TRBJ2-5
CDR3 DNA: TGTGCCAGCAGCTTTATTGCTGAGACCCAGTACTTC
CDR3 protein: CASSFIAETQYF

clone size: many
D gene: NA
V gene: TRBV6-2/TRBV6-3
J gene: TRBJ1-5
CDR3 DNA: TGTGCCAGCAGTTACGCGAGTAGCAATCAGCCCCAGCATTTT
CDR3 protein: CASSYASSNQPQHF

clone size: many
D gene: NA
V gene: TRBV18
J gene: TRBJ1-1
CDR3 DNA: TGTGCCAGCTCACCACCGTTGAGGTGGTTTGCTGAAGCTTTCTTT
CDR3 protein: CASSPPLRWFAEAFF

clone size: many
D gene: TRBD1
V gene: TRBV15
J gene: TRBJ1-2
CDR3 DNA: TGTGCCACCAGCAGAGGACAGGGCATCTATGGCTACACCTTC
CDR3 protein: CATSRGQGIYGYTF

clone size: NA
D gene: NA
V gene: TRBV20-1
J gene: TRBJ1-2
CDR3 DNA: TGCAGTGCTAGAGATAAGGACAACTCTAACTATGGCTACACCTTC
CDR3 protein: CSARDKDNSNYGYTF

clone size: many
D gene: TRBD1
V gene: TRBV15
J gene: TRBJ1-2
CDR3 DNA: TGTGCCACCAGCAGAGGTACAGGGGCCCATACCTATGGCTACACCTTC
CDR3 protein: CATSRGTGAHTYGYTF

clone size: many
D gene: NA
V gene: TRBV20-1
J gene: TRBJ1-2
CDR3 DNA: TGCAGTGCTAGGGAGGGCTACACCTTC
CDR3 protein: CSAREGYTF

clone size: NA
D gene: TRBD1
V gene: TRBV5-1
J gene: TRBJ2-7
CDR3 DNA: TGCGCCAGCAGCTCACTGACAGGGGGCGAGCAGTACTTC
CDR3 protein: CASSSLTGGEQYF